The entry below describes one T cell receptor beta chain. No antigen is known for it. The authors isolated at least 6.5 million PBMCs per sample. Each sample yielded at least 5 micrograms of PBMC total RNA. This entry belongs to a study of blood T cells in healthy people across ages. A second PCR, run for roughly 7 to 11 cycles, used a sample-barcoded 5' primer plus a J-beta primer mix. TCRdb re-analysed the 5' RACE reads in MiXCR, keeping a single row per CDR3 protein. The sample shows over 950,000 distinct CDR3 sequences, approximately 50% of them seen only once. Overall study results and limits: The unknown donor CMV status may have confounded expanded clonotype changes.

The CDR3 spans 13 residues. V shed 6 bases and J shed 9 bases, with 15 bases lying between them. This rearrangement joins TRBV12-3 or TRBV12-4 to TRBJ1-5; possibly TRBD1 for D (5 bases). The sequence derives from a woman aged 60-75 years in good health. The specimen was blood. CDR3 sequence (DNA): TGTGCCAGCAGCCAGCGGGGGTTCCCGCCCCAGCATTTT. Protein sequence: CASSQRGFPPQHF.